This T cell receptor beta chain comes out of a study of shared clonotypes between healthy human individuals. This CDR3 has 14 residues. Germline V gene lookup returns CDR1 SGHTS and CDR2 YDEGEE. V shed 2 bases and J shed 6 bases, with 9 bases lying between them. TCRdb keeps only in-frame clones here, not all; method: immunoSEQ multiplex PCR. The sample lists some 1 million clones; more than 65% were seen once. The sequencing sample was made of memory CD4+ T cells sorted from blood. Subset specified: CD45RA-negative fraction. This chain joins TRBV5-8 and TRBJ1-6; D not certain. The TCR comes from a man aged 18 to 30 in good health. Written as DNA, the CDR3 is TGTGCCAGCAGCTTTCAGGCCCTTAATTCACCCCTCCACTTT. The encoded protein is CASSFQALNSPLHF.